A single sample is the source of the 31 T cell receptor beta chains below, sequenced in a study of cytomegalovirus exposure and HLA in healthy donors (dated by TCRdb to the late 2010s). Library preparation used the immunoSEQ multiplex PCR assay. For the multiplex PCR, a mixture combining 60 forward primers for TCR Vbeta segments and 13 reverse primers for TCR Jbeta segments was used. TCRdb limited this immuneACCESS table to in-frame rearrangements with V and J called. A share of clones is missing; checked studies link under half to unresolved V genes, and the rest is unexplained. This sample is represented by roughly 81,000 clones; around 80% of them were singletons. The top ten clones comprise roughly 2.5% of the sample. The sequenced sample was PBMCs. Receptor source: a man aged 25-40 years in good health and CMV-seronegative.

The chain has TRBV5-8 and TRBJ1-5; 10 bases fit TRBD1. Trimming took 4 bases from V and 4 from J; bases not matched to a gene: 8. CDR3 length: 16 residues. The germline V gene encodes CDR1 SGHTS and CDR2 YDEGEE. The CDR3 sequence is CASSPPGQGINQPQHF. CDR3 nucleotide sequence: TGTGCCAGCAGCCCCCCGGGACAGGGGATTAATCAGCCCCAGCATTTT. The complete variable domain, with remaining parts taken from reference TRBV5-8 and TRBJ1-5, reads EAGVTQSPTHLIKTRGQQATLRCSPISGHTSVYWYQQALGLGLQFLLWYDEGEERNRGNFPPRFSGRQFPNYSSELNVNALELEDSALYLCASSPPGQGINQPQHFGDGTRLSIL.

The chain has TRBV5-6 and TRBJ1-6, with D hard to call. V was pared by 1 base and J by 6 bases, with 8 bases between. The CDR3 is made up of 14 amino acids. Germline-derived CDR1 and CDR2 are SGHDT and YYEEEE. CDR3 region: CASSLYAPNSPLHF. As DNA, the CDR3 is TGTGCCAGCAGCTTGTACGCGCCTAATTCACCCCTCCACTTT. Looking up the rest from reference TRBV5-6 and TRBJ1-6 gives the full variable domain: DAGVTQSPTHLIKTRGQQVTLRCSPKSGHDTVSWYQQALGQGPQFIFQYYEEEERQRGNFPDRFSGHQFPNYSSELNVNALLLGDSALYLCASSLYAPNSPLHFGNGTRLTVT.

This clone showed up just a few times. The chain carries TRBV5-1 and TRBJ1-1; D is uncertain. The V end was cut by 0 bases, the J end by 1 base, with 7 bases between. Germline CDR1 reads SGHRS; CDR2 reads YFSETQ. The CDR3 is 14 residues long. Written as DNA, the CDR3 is TGCGCCAGCAGCTTGGTCATCCCGAACACTGAAGCTTTCTTT. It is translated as CASSLVIPNTEAFF.

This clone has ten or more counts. DNA of the CDR3: TGCGCCAGCAGCCAAAGCCCTACAGGGGGCAGTGATTCACCCCTCCACTTT. This encodes CASSQSPTGGSDSPLHF. The chain employs TRBV4-1 and TRBJ1-6, with 9 bases identical to TRBD1. The J segment lost 8 bases and the V segment lost 2 bases, leaving 10 bases of the junction unmatched. The germline CDR1 and CDR2 sequences are MGHRA and YSYEKL. The CDR3 has 17 amino acids.

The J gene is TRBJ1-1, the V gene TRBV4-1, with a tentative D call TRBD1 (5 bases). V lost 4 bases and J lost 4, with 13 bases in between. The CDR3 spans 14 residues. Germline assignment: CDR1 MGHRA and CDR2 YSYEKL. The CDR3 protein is CASSLRQTRTEAFF. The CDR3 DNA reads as TGCGCCAGCAGCCTTCGACAGACTCGCACTGAAGCTTTCTTT.

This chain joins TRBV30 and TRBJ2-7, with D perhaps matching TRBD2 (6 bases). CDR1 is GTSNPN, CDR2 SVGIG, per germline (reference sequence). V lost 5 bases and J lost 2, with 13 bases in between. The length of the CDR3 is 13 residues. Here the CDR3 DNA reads TGTGCCTGGGCCCCGGGGGATCCCTACGAGCAGTACTTC. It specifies CAWAPGDPYEQYF. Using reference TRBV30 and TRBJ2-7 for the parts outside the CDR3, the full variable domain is SQTIHQWPATLVQPVGSPLSLECTVEGTSNPNLYWYRQAAGRGLQLLFYSVGIGQISSEVPQNLSASRPQDRQFILSSKKLLLSDSGFYLCAWAPGDPYEQYFGPGTRLTVT.

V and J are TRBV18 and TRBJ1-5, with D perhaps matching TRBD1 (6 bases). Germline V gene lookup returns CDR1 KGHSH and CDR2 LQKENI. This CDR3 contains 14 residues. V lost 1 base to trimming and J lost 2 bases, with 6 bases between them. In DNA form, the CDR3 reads TGTGCCAGCTCACCACGACAGGGCAATCAGCCCCAGCATTTT. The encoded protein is CASSPRQGNQPQHF.

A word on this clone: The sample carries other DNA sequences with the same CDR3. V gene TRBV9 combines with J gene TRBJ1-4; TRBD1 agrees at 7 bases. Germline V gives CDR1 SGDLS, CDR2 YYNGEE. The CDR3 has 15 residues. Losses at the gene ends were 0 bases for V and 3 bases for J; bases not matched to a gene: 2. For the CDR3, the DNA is TGTGCCAGCAGCGTAGAGGGACAGCCTAATGAAAAACTGTTTTTT. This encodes CASSVEGQPNEKLFF.

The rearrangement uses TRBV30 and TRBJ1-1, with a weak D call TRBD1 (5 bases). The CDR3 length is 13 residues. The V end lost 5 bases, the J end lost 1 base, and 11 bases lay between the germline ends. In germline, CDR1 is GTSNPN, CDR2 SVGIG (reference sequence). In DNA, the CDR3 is TGTGCCTGGGGGGAGGGGCCGAACACTGAAGCTTTCTTT. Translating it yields CAWGEGPNTEAFF.

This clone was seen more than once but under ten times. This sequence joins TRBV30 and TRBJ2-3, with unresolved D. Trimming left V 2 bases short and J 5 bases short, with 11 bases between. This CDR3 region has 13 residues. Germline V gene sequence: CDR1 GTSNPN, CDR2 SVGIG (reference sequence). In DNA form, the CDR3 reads TGTGCCTGGAGTCGTCGAGAGAAAGATACGCAGTATTTT. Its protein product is CAWSRREKDTQYF.

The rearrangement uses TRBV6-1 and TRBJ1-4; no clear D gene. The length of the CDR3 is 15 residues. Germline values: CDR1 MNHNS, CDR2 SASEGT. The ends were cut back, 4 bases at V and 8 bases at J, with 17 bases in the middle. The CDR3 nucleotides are TGTGCCAGCAGTGGAGCTATGCGGACGGGGGAAAAACTGTTTTTT. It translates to CASSGAMRTGEKLFF.

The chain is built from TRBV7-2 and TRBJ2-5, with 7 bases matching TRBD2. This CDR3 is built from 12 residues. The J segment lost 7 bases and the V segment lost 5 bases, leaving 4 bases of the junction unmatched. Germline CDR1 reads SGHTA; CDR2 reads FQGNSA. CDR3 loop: CASSPPGGTQYF. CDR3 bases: TGTGCCAGCAGCCCCCCGGGAGGGACCCAGTACTTC. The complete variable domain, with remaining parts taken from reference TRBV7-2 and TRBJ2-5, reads GAGVSQSPSNKVTEKGKDVELRCDPISGHTALYWYRQSLGQGLEFLIYFQGNSAPDKSGLPSDRFSAERTGGSVSTLTIQRTQQEDSAVYLCASSPPGGTQYFGPGTRLLVL.

The CDR3 loop is CSVEDLPGTGQNTEAFF. CDR3 DNA: TGCAGCGTTGAAGATCTTCCGGGGACAGGGCAGAACACTGAAGCTTTCTTT. The chain is built from TRBV29-1 and TRBJ1-1; 9 positions match TRBD1. Germline CDR1 is SQVTM and CDR2 is ANQGSEA. V dropped 0 bases and J dropped 1; count of bases not matched to a gene: 9. The CDR3 spans 17 residues.

The CDR3 here is CASSRSLAGGETQYF. CDR3 DNA sequence: TGTGCCAGCAGCCGGTCGCTAGCGGGAGGAGAGACCCAGTACTTC. The genes are TRBV28 and TRBJ2-5; TRBD2 matches at 11 bases. Unmatched junction bases numbered 7, after V lost 6 bases and J lost 4 bases. Per the germline V gene, CDR1 is MDHEN and CDR2 is SYDVKM. This CDR3 has 15 amino acids.

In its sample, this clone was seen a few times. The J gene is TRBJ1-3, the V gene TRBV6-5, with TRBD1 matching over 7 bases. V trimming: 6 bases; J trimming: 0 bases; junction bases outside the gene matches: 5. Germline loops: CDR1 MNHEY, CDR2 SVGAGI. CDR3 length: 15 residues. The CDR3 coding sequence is TGTGCCAGCAGGGACAGGAGCCCCTCTGGAAACACCATATATTTT. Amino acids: CASRDRSPSGNTIYF.

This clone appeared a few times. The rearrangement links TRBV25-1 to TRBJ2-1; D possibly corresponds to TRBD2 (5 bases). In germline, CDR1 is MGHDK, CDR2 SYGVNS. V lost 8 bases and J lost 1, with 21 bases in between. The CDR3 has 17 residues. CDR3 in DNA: TGTGCCAGCCGGCCCCCCAGAATAACGGGATCCTACAATGAGCAGTTCTTC. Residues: CASRPPRITGSYNEQFF.

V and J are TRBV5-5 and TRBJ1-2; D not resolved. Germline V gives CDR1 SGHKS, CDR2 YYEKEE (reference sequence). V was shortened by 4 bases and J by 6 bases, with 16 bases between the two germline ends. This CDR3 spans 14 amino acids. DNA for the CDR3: TGTGCCAGCAGCGATTCTTTCGTACTTGATGGCTACACCTTC. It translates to CASSDSFVLDGYTF.

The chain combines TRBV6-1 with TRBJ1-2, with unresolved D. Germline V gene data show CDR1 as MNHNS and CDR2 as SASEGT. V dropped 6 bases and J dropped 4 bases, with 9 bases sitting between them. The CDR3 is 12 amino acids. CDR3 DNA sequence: TGTGCCAGCAGCCGGGGAGTCTATGGCTACACCTTC. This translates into CASSRGVYGYTF.

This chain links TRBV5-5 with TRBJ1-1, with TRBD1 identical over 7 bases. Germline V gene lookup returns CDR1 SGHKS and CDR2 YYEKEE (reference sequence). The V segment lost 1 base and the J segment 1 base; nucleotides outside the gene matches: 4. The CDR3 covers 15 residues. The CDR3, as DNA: TGTGCCAGCAGCTTGTATGGGACAGAGAACACTGAAGCTTTCTTT. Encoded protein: CASSLYGTENTEAFF.

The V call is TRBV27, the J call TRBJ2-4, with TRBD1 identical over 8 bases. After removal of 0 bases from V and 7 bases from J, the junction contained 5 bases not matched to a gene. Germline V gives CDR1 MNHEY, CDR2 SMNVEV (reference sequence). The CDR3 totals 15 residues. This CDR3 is CASSLSGQGSNIQYF. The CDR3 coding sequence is TGTGCCAGCAGTTTATCAGGACAGGGATCCAACATTCAGTACTTC.

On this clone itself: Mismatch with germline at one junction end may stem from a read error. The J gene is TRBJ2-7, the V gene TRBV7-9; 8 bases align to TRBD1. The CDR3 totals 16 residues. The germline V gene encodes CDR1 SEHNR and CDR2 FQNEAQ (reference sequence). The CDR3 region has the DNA TGTTCCAGCAGTTTTTTCACGACAGGGGACTCCTACGAGCAGTACTTC. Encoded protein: CSSSFFTTGDSYEQYF.

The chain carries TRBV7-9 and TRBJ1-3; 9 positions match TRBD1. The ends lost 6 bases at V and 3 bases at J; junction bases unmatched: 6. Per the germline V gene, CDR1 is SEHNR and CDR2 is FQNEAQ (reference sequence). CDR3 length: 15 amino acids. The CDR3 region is CASREQGAIGNTIYF. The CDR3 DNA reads TGTGCCAGCAGGGAACAGGGGGCAATTGGAAACACCATATATTTT.

Here the CDR3 reads CASQGRRYEQYF. DNA of the CDR3: TGTGCCAGTCAGGGGCGAAGGTACGAGCAGTACTTC. The V gene is TRBV2, the J gene TRBJ2-7; D possibly corresponds to TRBD1 (6 bases). V was cut by 9 bases and J by 4 bases, with 13 bases left in between. The CDR3 runs to 12 residues. Germline V gene sequence: CDR1 SNHLY, CDR2 FYNNEI. Looking up the rest from reference TRBV2 and TRBJ2-7 gives the full variable domain: EPEVTQTPSHQVTQMGQEVILRCVPISNHLYFYWYRQILGQKVEFLVSFYNNEISEKSEIFDDQFSVERPDGSNFTLKIRSTKLEDSAMYFCASQGRRYEQYFGPGTRLTVT.

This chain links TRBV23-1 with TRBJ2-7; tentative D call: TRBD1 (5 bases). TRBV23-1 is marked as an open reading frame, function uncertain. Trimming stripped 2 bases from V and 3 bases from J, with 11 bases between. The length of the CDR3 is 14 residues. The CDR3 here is CASSQRPGLYEQYF. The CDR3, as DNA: TGCGCCAGCAGTCAACGTCCAGGGCTCTACGAGCAGTACTTC.

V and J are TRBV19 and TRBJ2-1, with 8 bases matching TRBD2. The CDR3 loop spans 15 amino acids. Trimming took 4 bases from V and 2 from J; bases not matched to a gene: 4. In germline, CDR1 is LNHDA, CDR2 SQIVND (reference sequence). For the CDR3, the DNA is TGTGCCAGTAGTACCACTAGCGGCGCCTACAATGAGCAGTTCTTC. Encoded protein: CASSTTSGAYNEQFF.

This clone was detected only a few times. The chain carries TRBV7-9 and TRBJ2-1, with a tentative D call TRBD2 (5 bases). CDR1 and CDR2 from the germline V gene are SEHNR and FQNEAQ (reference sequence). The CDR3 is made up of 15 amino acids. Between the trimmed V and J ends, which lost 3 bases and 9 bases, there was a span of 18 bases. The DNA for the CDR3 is TGTGCCAGCAGCTTCAAAGCGGTTACTGGTCGTGAGCAGTTCTTC. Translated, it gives CASSFKAVTGREQFF. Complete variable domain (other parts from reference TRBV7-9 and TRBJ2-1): DTGVSQNPRHKITKRGQNVTFRCDPISEHNRLYWYRQTLGQGPEFLTYFQNEAQLEKSRLLSDRFSAERPKGSFSTLEIQRTEQGDSAMYLCASSFKAVTGREQFFGPGTRLTVL.

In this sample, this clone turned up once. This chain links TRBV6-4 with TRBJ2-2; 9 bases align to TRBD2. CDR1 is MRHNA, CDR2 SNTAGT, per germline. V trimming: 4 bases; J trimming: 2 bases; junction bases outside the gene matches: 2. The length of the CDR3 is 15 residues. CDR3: CASSVTSGNTGELFF. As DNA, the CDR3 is TGTGCCAGCAGTGTGACTAGCGGTAACACCGGGGAGCTGTTTTTT.

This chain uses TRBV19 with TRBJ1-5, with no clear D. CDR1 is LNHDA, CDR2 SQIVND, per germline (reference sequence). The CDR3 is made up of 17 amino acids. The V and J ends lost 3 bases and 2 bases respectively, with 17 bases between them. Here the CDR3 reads CASSIWSPLTGNQPQHF. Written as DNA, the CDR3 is TGTGCCAGTAGTATTTGGTCACCTCTCACGGGCAATCAGCCCCAGCATTTT.

The CDR3 nucleotides are TGTGCCAGCAGCGATACAGGGTCCTACGAGCAGTACTTC. As protein: CASSDTGSYEQYF. V and J are TRBV7-2 and TRBJ2-7; D perhaps matches TRBD1 (6 bases). Germline V gene lookup returns CDR1 SGHTA and CDR2 FQGNSA. The CDR3 runs 13 residues. Between the trimmed V and J ends, which lost 5 bases and 1 base, there was a span of 9 bases.

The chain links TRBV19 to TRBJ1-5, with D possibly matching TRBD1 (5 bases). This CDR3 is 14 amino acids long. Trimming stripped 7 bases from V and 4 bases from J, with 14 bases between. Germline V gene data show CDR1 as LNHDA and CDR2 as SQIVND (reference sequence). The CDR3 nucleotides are TGTGCCAGTAACGTTCAGGGTGTGAATCAGCCCCAGCATTTT. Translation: CASNVQGVNQPQHF.

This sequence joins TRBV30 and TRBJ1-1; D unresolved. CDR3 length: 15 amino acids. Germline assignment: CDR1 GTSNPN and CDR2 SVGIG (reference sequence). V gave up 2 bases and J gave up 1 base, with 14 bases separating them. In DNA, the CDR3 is TGTGCCTGGAGTTCAGTGAGGGCGCGGAACACTGAAGCTTTCTTT. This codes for CAWSSVRARNTEAFF.